The entry below describes one T cell receptor (beta chain). This sample is part of a study of CD8+ T cells in alopecia areata. Specimens obtained from alopecia areata patients comprised lesional scalp punch biopsies and peripheral blood. Extracted RNA was reverse transcribed, and the resulting cDNA served as sequencing template. The method was immunoSEQ multiplex PCR; TCRdb's version includes in-frame clones alone and lacks a portion of them. This repertoire shows 120,000 or so clones, about 46% found once; its top ten account for more than 9%. Germline CDR1 SGHDT, CDR2 YYEEEE. V lost 3 bases and J lost 8; bases outside the gene matches: 4. The CDR3 contains 15 residues.

Sequencing input: NKG2D-low CD8+ T cells sorted from blood. The chain carries TRBV5-6 and TRBJ2-1, with 14 bases matching TRBD2. This TCR came from a human donor with alopecia areata. CDR3 sequence: CASSWRTSGRYEQFF. DNA for the CDR3: TGTGCCAGCAGCTGGAGGACTAGCGGGAGGTATGAGCAGTTCTTC.